The clone carrying this T cell receptor beta chain was seen just once. What it recognizes is unknown. TCRdb keeps only in-frame clones here, not all; method: immunoSEQ multiplex PCR. The sample includes some 110,000 clones, more than 75% of them seen just once. Germline lookup yields CDR1 LNHDA and CDR2 SQIVND (reference sequence). The CDR3 extends over 13 amino acids. The ends were cut back, 5 bases at V and 6 bases at J, with 13 bases in the middle. The donors were in the approximately 120-subject validation cohort, distinct from the roughly 670-subject first cohort. This sample was included in a study of cytomegalovirus exposure and HLA in healthy donors. General study results and limits: One later analysis, an examination of the 100 to 150 validation repertoires, found that first-cohort TCR clusters tended to co-occur in them. Reportedly, cytomegalovirus status was diagnosed with high sensitivity and specificity. Confirmation in vitro established that a few CMV-associated chains were specific for CMV antigens.

Input material: PBMCs. The V and J genes are TRBV19 and TRBJ1-2; tentative D call: TRBD1 (6 bases). The receptor was derived from a man aged 18-30 years in good health and CMV-seronegative. The CDR3 DNA reads as TGTGCCAGTAGTTCTCTTCAGGGGAATGGCTACACCTTC. It is translated as CASSSLQGNGYTF.